The TCR beta chain under discussion was sequenced for a study of OX40 agonist ivuxolimab in advanced cancers. The timepoints at which blood was sampled were baseline, cycle 4 day 1, and cycle 7 day 1. Method: immunoSEQ multiplex PCR; TCRdb's copy keeps in-frame clones and lacks some. The table lists roughly 28,000 clones, roughly nine tenths of them singletons. In germline, CDR1 is MGHDK, CDR2 SYGVNS. Trimming pared 6 bases from V and 0 bases from J, leaving 15 bases between. The CDR3 is 16 amino acids. The clonotype originates from an adult with an advanced solid tumor such as melanoma, head and neck, liver or kidney cancer. The source material was CD4+ or CD8+ T cells sorted from blood, sampled in a trial of the OX40 agonist ivuxolimab. The rearrangement links TRBV25-1 to TRBJ2-1; D ambiguous. CDR3 in DNA: TGTGCCAGCAGCAAGGAAGGGCCGAGCTCCTACAATGAGCAGTTCTTC. It yields the protein CASSKEGPSSYNEQFF. Supplemented by reference TRBV25-1 and TRBJ2-1, the full variable domain reads EADIYQTPRYLVIGTGKKITLECSQTMGHDKMYWYQQDPGMELHLIHYSYGVNSTEKGDLSSESTVSRIRTEHFPLTLESARPSHTSQYLCASSKEGPSSYNEQFFGPGTRLTVL.